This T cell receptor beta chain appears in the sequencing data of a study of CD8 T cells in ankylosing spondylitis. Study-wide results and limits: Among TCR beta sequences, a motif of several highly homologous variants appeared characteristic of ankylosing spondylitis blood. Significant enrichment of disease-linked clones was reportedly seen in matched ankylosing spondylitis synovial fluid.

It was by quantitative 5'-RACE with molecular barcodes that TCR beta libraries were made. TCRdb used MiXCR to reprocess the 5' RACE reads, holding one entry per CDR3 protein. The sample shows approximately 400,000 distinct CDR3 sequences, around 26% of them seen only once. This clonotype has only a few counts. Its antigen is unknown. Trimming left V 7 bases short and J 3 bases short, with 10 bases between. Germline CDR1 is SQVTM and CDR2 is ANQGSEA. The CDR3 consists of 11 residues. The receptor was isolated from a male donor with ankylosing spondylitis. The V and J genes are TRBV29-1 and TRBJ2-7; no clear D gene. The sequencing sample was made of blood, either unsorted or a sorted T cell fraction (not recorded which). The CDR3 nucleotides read TGCAGCGCCGTGAAGGACTACGAGCAGTACTTC. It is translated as CSAVKDYEQYF.